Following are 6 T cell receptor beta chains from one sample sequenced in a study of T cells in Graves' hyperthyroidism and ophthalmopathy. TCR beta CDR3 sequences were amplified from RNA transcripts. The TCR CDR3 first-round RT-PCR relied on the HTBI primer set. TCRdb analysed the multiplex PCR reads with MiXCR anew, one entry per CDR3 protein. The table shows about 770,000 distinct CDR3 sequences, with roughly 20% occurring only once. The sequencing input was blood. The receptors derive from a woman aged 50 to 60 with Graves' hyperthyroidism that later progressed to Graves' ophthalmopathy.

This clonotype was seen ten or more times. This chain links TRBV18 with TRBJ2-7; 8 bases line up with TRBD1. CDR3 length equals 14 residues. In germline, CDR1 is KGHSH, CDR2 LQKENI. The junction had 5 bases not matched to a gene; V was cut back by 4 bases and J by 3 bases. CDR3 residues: CASSLGQGNYEQYF. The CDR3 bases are TGTGCCAGCTCACTCGGACAGGGAAACTACGAGCAGTACTTC. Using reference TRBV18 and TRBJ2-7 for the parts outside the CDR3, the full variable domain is NAGVMQNPRHLVRRRGQEARLRCSPMKGHSHVYWYRQLPEEGLKFMVYLQKENIIDESGMPKERFSAEFPKEGPSILRIQQVVRGDSAAYFCASSLGQGNYEQYFGPGTRLTVT.

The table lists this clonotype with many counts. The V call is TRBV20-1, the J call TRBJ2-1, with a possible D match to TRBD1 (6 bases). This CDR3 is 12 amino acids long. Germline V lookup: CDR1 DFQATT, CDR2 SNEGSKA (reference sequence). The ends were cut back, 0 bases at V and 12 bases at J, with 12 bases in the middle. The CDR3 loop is CSAREPQGWQFF. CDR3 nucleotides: TGCAGTGCTAGAGAACCACAGGGTTGGCAGTTCTTC.

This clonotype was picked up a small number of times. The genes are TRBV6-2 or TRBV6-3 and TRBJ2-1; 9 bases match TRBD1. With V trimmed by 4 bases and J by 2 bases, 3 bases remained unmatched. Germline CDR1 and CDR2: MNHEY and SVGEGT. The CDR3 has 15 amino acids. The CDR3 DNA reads TGTGCCAGCAGTTTACGGGACAGGGCCTACAATGAGCAGTTCTTC. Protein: CASSLRDRAYNEQFF.

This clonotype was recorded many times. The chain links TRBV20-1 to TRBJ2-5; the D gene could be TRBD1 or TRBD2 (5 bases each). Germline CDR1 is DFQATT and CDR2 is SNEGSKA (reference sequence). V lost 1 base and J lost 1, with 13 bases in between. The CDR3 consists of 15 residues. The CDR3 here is CSARAGWDGQETQYF. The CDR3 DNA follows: TGCAGTGCTAGAGCGGGCTGGGACGGCCAAGAGACCCAGTACTTC.

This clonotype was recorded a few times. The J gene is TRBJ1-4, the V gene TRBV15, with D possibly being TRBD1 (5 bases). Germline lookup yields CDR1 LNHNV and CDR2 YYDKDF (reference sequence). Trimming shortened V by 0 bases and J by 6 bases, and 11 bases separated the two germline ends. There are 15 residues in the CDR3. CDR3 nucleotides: TGTGCCACCAGCAGAGATCTCGGGACCTATGAAAAACTGTTTTTT. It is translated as CATSRDLGTYEKLFF.

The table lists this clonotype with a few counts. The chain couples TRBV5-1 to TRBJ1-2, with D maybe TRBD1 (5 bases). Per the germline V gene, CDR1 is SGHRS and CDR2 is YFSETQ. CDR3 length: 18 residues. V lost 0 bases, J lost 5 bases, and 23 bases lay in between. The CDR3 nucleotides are TGCGCCAGCAGCTTGGGCGCTTTCGTTATGGGGGAAGGATATGGCTACACCTTC. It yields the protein CASSLGAFVMGEGYGYTF.